These 26 T cell receptor beta chains share one sample of origin, sequenced in a study of blood T cell repertoires in COVID-19. Data came from immunoSEQ multiplex PCR; TCRdb stores just in-frame clones and leaves some out. The top ten hold around 1.2% of the sample, which has 350,000 to 450,000 clones, around 92% seen once. The sequencing input was peripheral blood. Every receptor here comes from a man aged 35 to 55 with acute or convalescent COVID-19.

The chain is built from TRBV28 and TRBJ2-2; D call uncertain. Germline CDR1 and CDR2: MDHEN and SYDVKM. V lost 3 bases and J lost 7, with 6 bases in between. This CDR3 is built from 12 residues. The CDR3 spells CASSFYIGELFF. The CDR3 coding sequence is TGTGCCAGCAGTTTTTATATCGGGGAGCTGTTTTTT.

The chain joins TRBV7-3 to TRBJ1-4, with 10 positions matching TRBD1. Germline V gene sequence: CDR1 SGHTA, CDR2 FQGTGA. CDR3 length: 14 amino acids. With 5 bases clipped from V and 6 bases from J, the junction kept 3 bases outside the gene matches. The CDR3 loop reads CASSTGTGDEKLFF. CDR3 DNA sequence: TGTGCCAGCAGCACCGGGACAGGGGATGAAAAACTGTTTTTT. The full variable domain, completed using reference TRBV7-3 and TRBJ1-4, is GAGVSQTPSNKVTEKGKYVELRCDPISGHTALYWYRQSLGQGPEFLIYFQGTGAADDSGLPNDRFFAVRPEGSVSTLKIQRTERGDSAVYLCASSTGTGDEKLFFGSGTQLSVL.

The rearrangement links TRBV5-1 to TRBJ2-7; 9 bases are a match to TRBD1. CDR1 and CDR2 from the germline V gene are SGHRS and YFSETQ. This CDR3 spans 15 amino acids. J was trimmed by 5 bases and V by 4 bases; bases with no gene match: 10. The CDR3 nucleotides are TGCGCCAGCAGCCATACACCGGGACAGGGTGACGAGCAGTACTTC. The encoded protein is CASSHTPGQGDEQYF. The variable domain in full, completed from reference TRBV5-1 and TRBJ2-7, reads KAGVTQTPRYLIKTRGQQVTLSCSPISGHRSVSWYQQTPGQGLQFLFEYFSETQRNKGNFPGRFSGRQFSNSRSEMNVSTLELGDSALYLCASSHTPGQGDEQYFGPGTRLTVT.

The CDR3 DNA is TGTGCCAGCGGGCCCTATGATGAGCAGTTCTTC. This codes for CASGPYDEQFF. V gene TRBV6-5 combines with J gene TRBJ2-1, with D uncertain. V was trimmed by 8 bases and J by 8 bases, leaving 10 bases between them. The CDR3 consists of 11 residues. Germline lookup yields CDR1 MNHEY and CDR2 SVGAGI.

V and J are TRBV5-1 and TRBJ1-2; tentatively, D is TRBD1 (5 bases). Germline CDR1 SGHRS, CDR2 YFSETQ. V lost 5 bases and J lost 4, with 18 bases in between. The CDR3 length is 15 residues. CDR3 sequence: CASSGGDGIPYGYTF. The CDR3 nucleotides read TGCGCCAGCAGTGGGGGGGACGGTATCCCCTATGGCTACACCTTC.

V and J are TRBV28 and TRBJ1-1; TRBD1 matches at 8 bases. V lost 8 bases and J lost 5; bases outside the gene matches: 7. Germline-derived CDR1 and CDR2 are MDHEN and SYDVKM. The CDR3 runs 13 residues. The CDR3 sequence is CASEDRASTEAFF. The CDR3 nucleotides are TGTGCCAGCGAGGACAGGGCAAGTACTGAAGCTTTCTTT.

This rearrangement joins TRBV28 to TRBJ1-6, with 7 bases identical to TRBD1. Germline CDR1 is MDHEN and CDR2 is SYDVKM. After removal of 3 bases from V and 10 bases from J, the junction contained 9 bases not matched to a gene. The CDR3 length is 15 residues. CDR3 DNA: TGTGCCAGCAGTTTGCGGGACAGCGACGGATCACCCCTCCACTTT. Protein product: CASSLRDSDGSPLHF.

The chain has TRBV28 and TRBJ1-1; TRBD1 aligns across 7 bases. The ends lost 3 bases at V and 7 bases at J; junction bases unmatched: 5. Per germline, CDR1 MDHEN and CDR2 SYDVKM. The CDR3 is made up of 13 amino acids. In nucleotides, the CDR3 is TGTGCCAGCAGTTTGATCCGACAGGGTGAAGCTTTCTTT. Protein product: CASSLIRQGEAFF.

This clone was recorded only once. The chain couples TRBV30 to TRBJ1-3; D is uncertain. V shed 0 bases and J shed 0 bases, with 6 bases lying between them. Germline V gene sequence: CDR1 GTSNPN, CDR2 SVGIG (reference sequence). The CDR3 consists of 14 residues. CDR3 protein: CAWSVTVSGNTIYF. CDR3 in DNA: TGTGCCTGGAGTGTAACGGTCTCTGGAAACACCATATATTTT.

In this sample, this clone turned up a few times. The genes are TRBV2 and TRBJ2-2; TRBD2 aligns across 16 bases. With 6 bases clipped from V and 7 bases from J, the junction kept 8 bases outside the gene matches. This CDR3 spans 17 amino acids. Germline CDR1 and CDR2: SNHLY and FYNNEI. As DNA, the CDR3 is TGTGCCAGCAGCTTCGGGACTAGCGGGGGGGCCGGCGGGGAGCTGTTTTTT. It yields the protein CASSFGTSGGAGGELFF.

This chain links TRBV5-8 with TRBJ1-1; D gene uncertain. Deletions cut 4 bases from V and 11 bases from J, with 15 bases between. This CDR3 is built from 12 residues. Germline CDR1 is SGHTS and CDR2 is YDEGEE. CDR3 in amino acids: CASSRRRAGAFF. The CDR3 DNA follows: TGTGCCAGCAGCCGCAGGCGGGCCGGGGCTTTCTTT.

This clone was found a few times. The V call is TRBV2, the J call TRBJ1-1, with a possible D match to TRBD1 (5 bases). The CDR3 is 14 residues long. The V gene's germline CDR1 is SNHLY and CDR2 FYNNEI. V gave up 4 bases and J gave up 5 bases, with 14 bases separating them. The chain's CDR3 is CASSGGVSRTEAFF. The CDR3 nucleotides are TGTGCCAGCAGTGGGGGGGTGAGCCGAACTGAAGCTTTCTTT. The whole variable domain, remainder taken from reference TRBV2 and TRBJ1-1, is EPEVTQTPSHQVTQMGQEVILRCVPISNHLYFYWYRQILGQKVEFLVSFYNNEISEKSEIFDDQFSVERPDGSNFTLKIRSTKLEDSAMYFCASSGGVSRTEAFFGQGTRLTVV.

The chain joins TRBV5-1 to TRBJ2-7; D possibly corresponds to TRBD1 (5 bases). From germline, CDR1 is SGHRS and CDR2 YFSETQ. CDR3 size: 14 residues. Trimming removed 0 bases from V and 3 bases from J, with 10 bases in between. CDR3 DNA sequence: TGCGCCAGCAGCTTGGTAGGGCAGGGCTACGAGCAGTACTTC. Translated, it gives CASSLVGQGYEQYF. Drawing the rest from reference TRBV5-1 and TRBJ2-7, the complete variable domain is KAGVTQTPRYLIKTRGQQVTLSCSPISGHRSVSWYQQTPGQGLQFLFEYFSETQRNKGNFPGRFSGRQFSNSRSEMNVSTLELGDSALYLCASSLVGQGYEQYFGPGTRLTVT.

The chain is built from TRBV29-1 and TRBJ2-1; D is perhaps TRBD2 (5 bases). The V and J ends lost 2 bases and 2 bases respectively, with 10 bases between them. Looked up from germline, CDR1 is SQVTM and CDR2 is ANQGSEA. The CDR3 consists of 14 residues. The chain's CDR3 is CSVENRGTYNEQFF. CDR3 in DNA: TGCAGCGTTGAAAATCGGGGTACCTACAATGAGCAGTTCTTC.

By sample share, this clone is medium-sized. The chain is built from TRBV4-3 and TRBJ2-6, with 7 bases aligning to TRBD1. Germline lookup yields CDR1 LGHNA and CDR2 YSLEER. V shed 0 bases and J 2 bases; nucleotides not matched to a gene: 1. The CDR3 has 16 residues. As DNA, the CDR3 is TGCGCCAGCAGCCAAGATCAGGGGGCTGGGGCCAACGTCCTGACTTTC. Translated, it gives CASSQDQGAGANVLTF.

This chain connects TRBV7-9 to TRBJ1-1; 10 bases line up with TRBD1. In germline, CDR1 is SEHNR, CDR2 FQNEAQ (reference sequence). V shed 6 bases, J shed 10 bases, and the junction held 8 bases outside the gene matches. CDR3 size: 13 residues. Here the CDR3 reads CASRTGTGAGAFF. CDR3 nucleotide sequence: TGTGCCAGCAGAACAGGGACAGGGGCAGGAGCTTTCTTT.

CDR3 sequence (DNA): TGTGCCAGCACCGAGGTACTAGCGGGAGGCAATGAGCAGTTCTTC. It encodes CASTEVLAGGNEQFF. The chain links TRBV6-5 to TRBJ2-1; 12 positions agree with TRBD2. Germline values: CDR1 MNHEY, CDR2 SVGAGI. With 7 bases clipped from V and 6 bases from J, the junction kept 7 bases outside the gene matches. CDR3 length: 15 residues.

J is TRBJ2-1 and V is TRBV18, with a weak D call TRBD2 (5 bases). The CDR3 consists of 16 residues. The germline V and J ends were trimmed by 1 base and 1 base, with 11 bases remaining between them. Per germline, CDR1 KGHSH and CDR2 LQKENI. In DNA form, the CDR3 reads TGTGCCAGCTCACCACTGCCTAGCCCTTCCTACAATGAGCAGTTCTTC. This translates into CASSPLPSPSYNEQFF. Looking up the rest from reference TRBV18 and TRBJ2-1 gives the full variable domain: NAGVMQNPRHLVRRRGQEARLRCSPMKGHSHVYWYRQLPEEGLKFMVYLQKENIIDESGMPKERFSAEFPKEGPSILRIQQVVRGDSAAYFCASSPLPSPSYNEQFFGPGTRLTVL.

The chain recombines TRBV2 with TRBJ1-1, with 8 bases fitting TRBD1. V was pared by 6 bases and J by 0 bases, with 3 bases of the junction left unmatched. Germline lookup yields CDR1 SNHLY and CDR2 FYNNEI. This CDR3 is 14 amino acids long. The CDR3 nucleotides are TGTGCCAGCAGCGGGACAGGAATGAACACTGAAGCTTTCTTT. It is translated as CASSGTGMNTEAFF.

The table lists this clone with a few counts. The chain joins TRBV5-1 to TRBJ2-2; tentative D call: TRBD2 (5 bases). Looked up from germline, CDR1 is SGHRS and CDR2 is YFSETQ. The CDR3 length is 14 residues. V lost 4 bases, J lost 5 bases, and 12 bases lay in between. The CDR3 protein is CASSVDRRTGELFF. The CDR3 nucleotides read TGCGCCAGCAGCGTGGACCGGAGGACCGGGGAGCTGTTTTTT.

This clone was picked up a small number of times. CDR3 DNA sequence: TGCGCCAGCAGCTCCGGACAGGGTCAAAGTCGGTATAATTCACCCCTCCACTTT. Its translation: CASSSGQGQSRYNSPLHF. The chain combines TRBV4-1 with TRBJ1-6, with TRBD1 matching over 8 bases. The J segment lost 4 bases and the V segment lost 5 bases, leaving 13 bases of the junction unmatched. Germline lookup yields CDR1 MGHRA and CDR2 YSYEKL. The CDR3 is made up of 18 amino acids.

In the case of this clone: This specimen includes other DNA sequences encoding the same CDR3. The chain couples TRBV27 to TRBJ2-7, with 7 bases identical to TRBD2. The germline V gene has CDR1 MNHEY and CDR2 SMNVEV (reference sequence). The trim removed 3 bases at V and 2 bases at J, leaving 10 bases unmatched. The CDR3 extends over 16 amino acids. This CDR3 reads CASSFDQTGGPYEQYF. The CDR3 DNA follows: TGTGCCAGCAGTTTCGACCAGACGGGGGGACCCTACGAGCAGTACTTC.

For the CDR3, the DNA is TGTGCCAGCAGCCAAATGGCTTCGGGCAATGAGCAGTTCTTC. Its translation: CASSQMASGNEQFF. V usage is TRBV25-1 and J usage is TRBJ2-1; D is ambiguous. Germline CDR1 and CDR2: MGHDK and SYGVNS. The V end lost 6 bases, the J end lost 6 bases, and 15 bases lay between the germline ends. This CDR3 is built from 14 residues.

The chain employs TRBV25-1 and TRBJ1-2, with a possible D match to TRBD1 (6 bases). Germline CDR1 reads MGHDK; CDR2 reads SYGVNS. The ends were cut back, 8 bases at V and 8 bases at J, with 18 bases in the middle. This CDR3 is 13 amino acids long. The CDR3 reads CASSTGGARGYTF. CDR3 DNA: TGTGCCAGCTCAACTGGGGGGGCTAGGGGCTACACCTTC.

The chain links TRBV10-3 to TRBJ2-7; 9 nucleotides agree with TRBD1. From germline, CDR1 is ENHRY and CDR2 SYGVKD. V shed 6 bases and J 6 bases; nucleotides not matched to a gene: 9. The CDR3 totals 14 residues. The CDR3 DNA reads TGTGCCATCAGCCGGGACAGGGAGCTTTCCGAGCAGTACTTC. Its translation: CAISRDRELSEQYF.

This chain joins TRBV6-5 and TRBJ1-2; TRBD1 might be the D (5 bases). CDR3 length: 14 amino acids. With 6 bases removed from V and 4 bases from J, the gap between germline ends came to 15 bases. The V gene's germline CDR1 is MNHEY and CDR2 SVGAGI. The CDR3 protein is CASSASGQVYGYTF. Written as DNA, the CDR3 is TGTGCCAGCAGCGCTTCAGGGCAGGTCTATGGCTACACCTTC.